Listed here are 16 T cell receptor beta chains from one sample, sequenced in a study of tumor and adjacent non-tumor tissue in lung cancer (dated by TCRdb to the late 2010s). RNA was isolated from bulk unsorted tissue, and RNA quality was assessed with a NanoDrop ND-1000 and an Agilent 2100. The library was made by multiplex PCR. The sequencer listed for this sample is Illumina HiSeq 2500. Following protocols modified from ARM-PCR, the researchers constructed TCRbeta libraries through three rounds of nested PCR with primers (Table S4). Clones were called with MiXCR by TCRdb after fastp trimmed the public reads at Q25, and only in-frame beta chains were retained. Every entry covers one CDR3 protein and lists the most common genes and DNA from its rows. This sample is represented by under 140,000 distinct CDR3 sequences; nearly 85% of them were singletons. 22% of the sample is taken by the ten largest.

The source material was lung tumor tissue. The receptor source for this set is a man between 65 and 85 years old with non-small cell lung cancer.

The rearrangement uses TRBV6-1 and TRBJ1-3, with 7 nucleotides matching TRBD1. Germline lookup yields CDR1 MNHNS and CDR2 SASEGT. V lost 11 bases and J lost 5; bases outside the gene matches: 15. This CDR3 is 15 amino acids long. CDR3 bases: TGTGCCTGCTGTGACCTGACAGGGATAAGAAACACCATATATTTT. This sequence encodes CACCDLTGIRNTIYF.

This clonotype was seen many times. V is TRBV6-5 and J is TRBJ2-2, with a tentative D call TRBD2 (6 bases). CDR1 and CDR2 from the germline V gene are MNHEY and SVGAGI. CDR3 size: 12 residues. V lost 8 bases to trimming and J lost 6 bases, with 10 bases between them. CDR3 in DNA: TGTGCCAGCGTCGGGGGTCCCGGGGAGCTGTTTTTT. Amino acid sequence: CASVGGPGELFF.

Of note for this clonotype: Its ends do not fully match the called genes, so a read error is possible. The rearrangement uses TRBV11-2 and TRBJ2-7; D is possibly TRBD2 (7 bases). The CDR3 is 14 amino acids. Germline-derived CDR1 and CDR2 are SGHAT and FQNNGV. The CDR3 sequence: CANSGDNISYEQYF. The CDR3 region has the DNA TGTGCCAACAGCGGGGACAACATAAGCTACGAGCAGTATTTC.

Comment on this clonotype: A much more abundant neighbour one base away suggests this may be a read error. In nucleotides, the CDR3 is TGCAGTGCGCGACATGGGACCACTGAAGCTTTCTTT. Amino acid sequence: CSARHGTTEAFF. This chain joins TRBV20-1 and TRBJ1-1; D possibly corresponds to TRBD1 (5 bases). Germline loops: CDR1 DFQATT, CDR2 SNEGSKA (reference sequence). This CDR3 is 12 amino acids long. V lost 6 bases, J lost 4 bases, and 12 bases lay in between.

Concerning this clonotype itself: With a much larger clone just one base away, this may be a read error. The chain uses TRBV28 and TRBJ2-3; no reliable D call. Germline V gene sequence: CDR1 MDHEN, CDR2 SYDVKM. Trimming pared 6 bases from V and 2 bases from J, leaving 15 bases between. The CDR3 is 15 residues long. CDR3 sequence: CASRRPGPITDTQYF. The CDR3, as DNA: TGTGCCAGCAGACGACCCGGACCAATCACAGATACGCAGTATTTT.

This clonotype has just one count. The V call is TRBV4-1, the J call TRBJ1-1; D is perhaps TRBD1 (5 bases). Germline CDR1 MGHRA, CDR2 YSYEKL. This CDR3 region has 15 residues. The CDR3 region is CVISPGTATYTEAFF. The CDR3 DNA sequence: TGCGTCATCAGCCCGGGGACGGCGACTTACACTGAAGCTTTCTTT.

Remarks on this clonotype: At one of its ends the junction is not consistent with the germline gene, which may arise from a read error. The J gene is TRBJ2-3, the V gene TRBV11-3, with D perhaps matching TRBD1 (5 bases). Germline V gene data show CDR1 as SGHNT and CDR2 as YENEEA. CDR3 size: 16 residues. CDR3 DNA: TGTGCCAACAGCCCCCGGACATGTCATCTGGTATATACGCAGTATTTT. As protein: CANSPRTCHLVYTQYF.

Of note for this clonotype: One junction end disagrees with the germline gene, perhaps due to a read error. This chain uses TRBV10-3 with TRBJ2-7; maybe TRBD2 (5 bases). CDR1 is ENHRY, CDR2 SYGVKD, per germline. The CDR3 runs to 12 residues. The CDR3: CAIGDRTYERCF. The CDR3 DNA follows: TGTGCCATCGGGGATAGGACCTACGAGCGGTGCTTC.

The chain links TRBV18 to TRBJ1-2; no firm D call. The germline V gene has CDR1 KGHSH and CDR2 LQKENI. The CDR3 loop spans 14 amino acids. V was clipped by 0 bases and J by 4 bases, with 9 bases between them. CDR3 DNA sequence: TGTGCCAGCTCACCACCGGGCCTATTCTATGGCTACACCTTC. It codes for CASSPPGLFYGYTF. Based on the CDR3 plus reference TRBV18 and TRBJ1-2, the full variable domain is NAGVMQNPRHLVRRRGQEARLRCSPMKGHSHVYWYRQLPEEGLKFMVYLQKENIIDESGMPKERFSAEFPKEGPSILRIQQVVRGDSAAYFCASSPPGLFYGYTFGSGTRLTVV.

About this clonotype itself: At one end the junction does not follow the germline gene, possibly because of a read error. V is TRBV6-6 and J is TRBJ2-2, with D unclear. The CDR3 totals 13 residues. Germline V gene sequence: CDR1 MNHNY, CDR2 SVGAGI (reference sequence). This CDR3 reads CASSYHGTGELFF. The CDR3 nucleotides are TGTGCCAGTAGTTACCACGGCACCGGGGAGCTGTTTTTT.

This sequence joins TRBV6-2 or TRBV6-3 and TRBJ2-3; D is unresolved. V was trimmed by 9 bases and J by 7 bases, leaving 17 bases between them. Germline V gene lookup returns CDR1 MNHEY and CDR2 SVGEGT. This CDR3 is built from 13 residues. The CDR3 region has the DNA TGTGCCAGTAGTGAGCACATGGGGAATACGCAGTATTTT. Protein: CASSEHMGNTQYF.

About this clonotype: The CDR3 end shows no conserved phenylalanine or tryptophan, and so a read error is likely. The chain uses TRBV4-1 and TRBJ2-7; 11 positions agree with TRBD2. Germline values: CDR1 MGHRA, CDR2 YSYEKL. The CDR3 loop spans 16 amino acids. CDR3 nucleotides: TGCGCCAGCAGCCTGACACTAGCGGGAGAGGGGGACGAACAGTACATC. Protein sequence: CASSLTLAGEGDEQYI.

For this clonotype: An end of the junction differs from the germline gene, which may be a read error. The chain links TRBV6-5 to TRBJ2-7, with D possibly matching TRBD2 (5 bases). This CDR3 region has 15 residues. CDR1 is MNHEY and CDR2 is SVGAGI in the germline V gene. In DNA, the CDR3 is TGTGTCGTCGGAAGGAGGCTAGCAGGTTCTTACGAGCACTACTTC. The encoded protein is CVVGRRLAGSYEHYF.

About this clonotype: A read error may account for a junction end that differs from germline. The chain is built from TRBV11-3 and TRBJ2-1; D gene ambiguous. Germline V gene sequence: CDR1 SGHNT, CDR2 YENEEA. The CDR3 has 13 amino acids. For the CDR3, the DNA is TGTGCCAGCAGCTTTGTACAGTGCAATGAGCACTTCTTC. Protein: CASSFVQCNEHFF.

Worth noting for this clonotype: At one end, the junction sequence differs from germline, possibly due to a read error. CDR3 protein: CVSSLVSSETQNF. CDR3 nucleotides: TGTGTCAGCAGCTTGGTCAGTTCGGAGACCCAGAACTTC. This rearrangement joins TRBV5-5 to TRBJ2-5; D is ambiguous. CDR1 and CDR2 from the germline V gene are SGHKS and YYEKEE (reference sequence). This CDR3 region has 13 residues.

The genes are TRBV7-9 and TRBJ1-1, with 10 bases that match TRBD1. V lost 7 bases to trimming and J lost 4 bases; unmatched junction nucleotides: 9. Germline CDR1 and CDR2: SEHNR and FQNEAQ (reference sequence). The CDR3 spans 15 residues. Here the CDR3 reads CASIPGQGLVTEAFF. The CDR3 DNA reads as TGTGCCAGCATTCCGGGACAGGGGTTGGTCACTGAAGCTTTCTTT.